This T cell receptor beta chain was sequenced for a study of T cell changes during pregnancy in multiple sclerosis (dated by TCRdb to the late 2010s). For the study in its entirety: The study looked at changes in the T cell repertoire across pregnancy in women with multiple sclerosis.

The V and J ends are trimmed by 4 bases and 0 bases, leaving 4 bases between them. CDR1 and CDR2, looked up from the germline V gene (reference sequence), are SEHNR and FQNEAQ. The CDR3, from cysteine to phenylalanine, totals 12 residues. Solely the CDR3 DNA is kept, with 36 bases framed from the first base. Regarding this clone: This receptor's antigen is unknown. Base qualities are missing; no much larger clone stands one base away.

Libraries were constructed by the immunoSEQ multiplex PCR assay. TCRdb's version of the immuneACCESS table is confined to in-frame rearrangements and falls short of the full clone set. An unresolved V gene accounts for under half of the shortfall where checked; the remainder is of unknown origin. This sample gives tens of thousands of clones in total; approximately 92% of them show up just once. In total, the top ten clones hold approximately 3% of the sample. This clonotype was obtained from a female donor in good health, enrolled as a control in a pregnancy study. The material was CD8+ T cells from peripheral blood mononuclear cells, obtained in the third trimester of pregnancy. The chain joins TRBV7-9 to TRBJ2-7; confidence is insufficient to name the D gene. The DNA is TGTGCCAGCAGCTCTCGCTCCTACGAGCAGTACTTC. Translation gives CASSSRSYEQYF.